This TCR beta chain was found in a study of T-cell memory formation after mild COVID-19. Study conclusions and caveats: CM and EM subsets held most contracting CD4+ clones; EMRA held CD8+ ones.

MiXCR, applied by TCRdb to the 5' RACE reads, yields one record per CDR3 protein. The sample lists about 620,000 distinct CDR3 sequences, roughly 18% occurring once. Germline values: CDR1 SGHDN, CDR2 FVKESK. The V gene lost 3 bases and the J gene lost 0 bases, with 9 bases spanning the gap. The CDR3 contains 14 residues. This clonotype has just a few counts. Its target is not known. The sequenced sample was PBMCs or a T cell subset sorted from them (not recorded which). This TCR was recovered from an adult woman who had mild COVID-19 (a few samples of this study predate the infection). Cell type and time point are not known. The J gene is TRBJ2-7, the V gene TRBV14; no firm D call. CDR3 coding DNA: TGTGCCAGCAGCCATGTCCGTAACTCCTACGAGCAGTACTTC. Translating gives CASSHVRNSYEQYF.